The rows below give T cell receptor beta chains drawn from one sample of a study of T cell repertoires in cytomegalovirus infection. One entry per CDR3 protein results from TCRdb running MiXCR on the reads. The sample records under 300,000 distinct CDR3 sequences, 12% being singletons. The specimen was PBMCs. The receptors were gathered from a human donor in good health (CMV status not recorded). Some clones in this sample may be carry-over from other donors' samples. Each CDR3 is given with its conserved first and last residue. D genes are given only for firm matches. Clone size, where shown, is once, few, many, or a class for clones that have expanded.

v_call	d_call	clone_size	j_call	cdr3_nt	cdr3_aa
TRBV29-1	TRBD1	once	TRBJ1-5	TGCAGCGTCTCAGGGGGACAGGGAGGAAATCAGCCCCAGCATTTT	CSVSGGQGGNQPQHF
TRBV19	.	many	TRBJ2-3	TGTGCCAGTAGTATAACCAGGCTGAGCACAGATACGCAGTATTTT	CASSITRLSTDTQYF
TRBV28	.	.	TRBJ1-5	TGTGCCAGCAGTTTGAGTCTTGGAGTAGACAGCAATCAGCCCCAGCATTTT	CASSLSLGVDSNQPQHF
TRBV20-1	.	few	TRBJ1-5	TGCAGTGCTAGAGGGGGCGGGGGAGGTCAGCCCCAGCATTTT	CSARGGGGGQPQHF
TRBV7-9	TRBD2	many	TRBJ2-1	TGTGCCAGCAGAGGACTAGTCGGTGAGCAGTTCTTC	CASRGLVGEQFF
TRBV12-3/TRBV12-4	TRBD2	few	TRBJ2-2	TGTGCCGCGGGGGGAACCGGACTGATGACCGGGGAGCTGTTTTTT	CAAGGTGLMTGELFF
TRBV7-9	.	few	TRBJ1-1	TGTGCCAGCAGCTTAGAGTCCCCTCGGCTCGGTTTCTTT	CASSLESPRLGFF
TRBV28	TRBD1	medium-sized	TRBJ1-2	TGTGCCAGCAGTTTAAGGGGACAGGGACAATATGGCTACACCTTC	CASSLRGQGQYGYTF
TRBV5-1	TRBD1	many	TRBJ2-3	TGCGCCAGCGCCCTCTCCGGGACAGGGGCCCTCACAGATACGCAGTATTTT	CASALSGTGALTDTQYF
TRBV20-1	TRBD1	.	TRBJ1-1	TGCAGTGTCGTACAGGGGCGAGACACTGAAGCTTTCTTT	CSVVQGRDTEAFF
TRBV7-2	TRBD1	many	TRBJ1-5	TGTGCCAGCAGCACCCCGCCGGGACAGGGCGTCAATCAGCCCCAGCATTTT	CASSTPPGQGVNQPQHF
TRBV19	.	.	TRBJ1-4	TGTGCCAGTAGTATAGGCCTTGCAACTAATGAAAAACTGTTTTTT	CASSIGLATNEKLFF
TRBV6-5	TRBD1	few	TRBJ2-2	TGTGCCAGCAGCCGCAGACAGGGACACACCGGGGAGCTGTTTTTT	CASSRRQGHTGELFF
TRBV14	.	.	TRBJ1-2	TGTGCCAGCAGCCAAGATCCCGACAGGTCTATGGGGGGCTACACCTTC	CASSQDPDRSMGGYTF
TRBV5-6	.	.	TRBJ2-5	TGTGCCAGCAGCTTGTCACTAGCTTTAGAGACCCAGTACTTC	CASSLSLALETQYF
TRBV19	.	many	TRBJ1-1	TGTGCCAGTAGTGAAGCCCCGGGGACTGAAGCTTTCTTT	CASSEAPGTEAFF
TRBV28	.	many	TRBJ1-3	TGTGCCAGCAGTTTAGTAGGAAACACCATATATTTT	CASSLVGNTIYF
TRBV5-4	.	.	TRBJ2-4	TGTGCCAGCAGTGACATCGACCTAGCCAAAAACATTCAGTACTTC	CASSDIDLAKNIQYF
TRBV6-1	TRBD2	many	TRBJ2-2	TGTGCCACCATACCGGGACTAGCGGGTACCGGGGAGCTGTTTTTT	CATIPGLAGTGELFF
TRBV4-3	.	few	TRBJ2-2	TGCGCCAGCAGCCCTTGGGTGAACACCGGGGAGCTGTTTTTT	CASSPWVNTGELFF
TRBV7-8	.	many	TRBJ2-2	TGTGCCAGCAGCTTAGTTTGGGCCGGGGAGCTGTTTTTT	CASSLVWAGELFF
TRBV19	.	.	TRBJ2-2	TGTGCCAGTAAAGTAGCAGCGAACACCGGGGAGCTGTTTTTT	CASKVAANTGELFF
TRBV7-3	.	many	TRBJ1-1	TGTGCCAGCAGCTCGACAGGCACTGAAGCTTTCTTT	CASSSTGTEAFF
TRBV7-2	TRBD1	many	TRBJ1-2	TGTGCCAGCACCATAAACCGACAGGGGAACTATGGCTACACCTTC	CASTINRQGNYGYTF
TRBV7-3	TRBD2	.	TRBJ2-5	TGTGCCAGCAGCCCCATGGGGGGGGGGCAAGAGACCCAGTACTTC	CASSPMGGGQETQYF
TRBV12-3/TRBV12-4	TRBD2	few	TRBJ2-1	TGTGCCAGCAGGCCCATTGAGCGGGGTGAGCAGTTCTTC	CASRPIERGEQFF